This T cell receptor beta chain was obtained from a study of blood T cell repertoires in COVID-19. Background on the study: Samples taken during acute and convalescent COVID-19 were collected in the United States, Italy and Spain. T cells, B-cell-depleted T cells, or PBMCs provided the cDNA or gDNA that served as material.

The germline V gene has CDR1 SGHAT and CDR2 FQNNGV. CDR3 length: 18 amino acids. V was clipped by 1 base and J by 4 bases, with 17 bases between them. This clone was seen a handful of times. In the study's own analysis: Reference gene primer amplification gave estimated nucleated cell counts. Data came from immunoSEQ multiplex PCR; TCRdb stores just in-frame clones and leaves some out. That table furnishes V, J and clone size, whereas the DNA furnished D and trimming. The sample contains more than 45,000 clones, around 78% of which appear only once. This chain connects TRBV11-2 to TRBJ2-6, with D possibly matching TRBD2 (5 bases). Material: peripheral blood. The TCR was taken from a human donor in a cohort sampled during active COVID-19. The CDR3 here is CASSLGSLGGRGANVLTF. The CDR3 bases are TGTGCCAGCAGCTTAGGTAGCCTCGGAGGAAGAGGGGCCAACGTCCTGACTTTC.